These 19 T cell receptor beta chains share one sample of origin, sequenced in a study of beta chain features in type 1 diabetes. Whole-study findings and limits: There was a moderate but significant shortening of TCRB CDR3s in all four CD4+ subsets of Type 1 diabetes patients.

Expressed TCRB transcripts were sequenced, since all the RNA that had been isolated was reverse transcribed. Produced via immunoSEQ multiplex PCR; TCRdb's table is partial and in-frame only. The sample has around 710,000 clones, over 10% seen once; the top ten hold about 0.11%. Their antigens are not known. The sequencing input was naive CD4+ T cells from blood. Every receptor here comes from a man younger than 45 with type 1 diabetes.

A few counts support this clone. Other DNA sequences from this sample encode an identical CDR3 as well. The chain recombines TRBV9 with TRBJ1-6; 10 nucleotides line up with TRBD1. V was clipped by 3 bases and J by 10 bases; unmatched bases: 7. The germline gives CDR1 SGDLS, CDR2 YYNGEE. CDR3 length: 15 amino acids. DNA of the CDR3: TGTGCCAGCAGCGCCCCGGGACAGGGGAGCTCACCCCTCCACTTT. As protein: CASSAPGQGSSPLHF.

This clone was seen more than once but under ten times. The chain recombines TRBV9 with TRBJ2-3; no clear D. This CDR3 contains 15 residues. Germline V gene lookup returns CDR1 SGDLS and CDR2 YYNGEE. Trimming pared 0 bases from V and 0 bases from J, leaving 8 bases between. CDR3 sequence: CASSVVAASTDTQYF. DNA of the CDR3: TGTGCCAGCAGCGTAGTGGCAGCCAGCACAGATACGCAGTATTTT.

The V gene is TRBV28, the J gene TRBJ1-2; TRBD1 aligns across 7 bases. Germline loops: CDR1 MDHEN, CDR2 SYDVKM. This CDR3 comprises 13 residues. Trimming at V came to 6 bases and at J to 4 bases, leaving 5 bases not matched to a gene. CDR3 protein: CASRPGQTYGYTF. Here the CDR3 DNA reads TGTGCCAGCAGGCCGGGACAGACCTATGGCTACACCTTC.

V is TRBV11-2 and J is TRBJ2-7; 9 bases fit TRBD2. V dropped 5 bases and J dropped 4; count of bases not matched to a gene: 9. CDR3 size: 15 residues. The germline gives CDR1 SGHAT, CDR2 FQNNGV. The DNA for the CDR3 is TGTGCCAGCAGCCAGACCCAGACTAGCGGTTACGAGCAGTACTTC. Translation gives CASSQTQTSGYEQYF.

This clone has a handful of counts. V usage is TRBV10-3 and J usage is TRBJ1-5; possible D gene TRBD1, 5 bases. The CDR3 contains 14 residues. Germline lookup yields CDR1 ENHRY and CDR2 SYGVKD. V gave up 6 bases and J gave up 5 bases, with 14 bases separating them. The CDR3 loop reads CAISREGTDQPQHF. The CDR3 bases are TGTGCCATCAGCCGGGAGGGGACCGATCAGCCCCAGCATTTT.

This clone was recorded a few times. V and J are TRBV4-3 and TRBJ1-5, with 8 bases identical to TRBD1. This CDR3 is built from 15 residues. Germline CDR1 reads LGHNA; CDR2 reads YSLEER. The V segment lost 3 bases and the J segment 4 bases; nucleotides outside the gene matches: 5. The CDR3 here is CASSQAGGRNQPQHF. The DNA of the CDR3 is TGCGCCAGCAGCCAGGCAGGGGGCAGGAATCAGCCCCAGCATTTT.

V is TRBV4-2 and J is TRBJ1-2; D is uncertain. CDR1 LGHNA and CDR2 YNFKEQ come from the germline V gene. The CDR3 loop spans 15 amino acids. V was trimmed by 0 bases and J by 2 bases, leaving 10 bases between them. CDR3 amino acids: CASSQEPQLNYGYTF. The CDR3 DNA is TGTGCCAGCAGCCAAGAGCCGCAGCTAAACTATGGCTACACCTTC.

The V gene is TRBV9, the J gene TRBJ1-6; D perhaps matches TRBD1 (5 bases). The V end was cut by 0 bases, the J end by 9 bases, with 13 bases between. CDR3 size: 15 residues. The germline CDR1 and CDR2 sequences are SGDLS and YYNGEE. In nucleotides, the CDR3 is TGTGCCAGCAGCGTAGGAGGGGATAGGGTTTCACCCCTCCACTTT. Protein: CASSVGGDRVSPLHF. Variable domain in full (rest from reference TRBV9 and TRBJ1-6): DSGVTQTPKHLITATGQRVTLRCSPRSGDLSVYWYQQSLDQGLQFLIQYYNGEERAKGNILERFSAQQFPDLHSELNLSSLELGDSALYFCASSVGGDRVSPLHFGNGTRLTVT.

In its sample, this clone was seen a few times. V gene TRBV7-3 combines with J gene TRBJ2-1; D is undetermined. The CDR3 loop spans 13 amino acids. The ends were cut back, 5 bases at V and 6 bases at J, with 11 bases in the middle. In germline, CDR1 is SGHTA, CDR2 FQGTGA. Here the CDR3 reads CASSPRVSNEQFF. The CDR3 DNA reads TGTGCCAGCAGCCCAAGGGTATCCAATGAGCAGTTCTTC.

This clone was recorded once. V gene TRBV4-2 combines with J gene TRBJ2-2; TRBD2 agrees at 10 bases. Germline V gene lookup returns CDR1 LGHNA and CDR2 YNFKEQ. V was pared by 0 bases and J by 6 bases, with 4 bases of the junction left unmatched. The CDR3 is made up of 16 amino acids. The CDR3 region has the DNA TGTGCCAGCAGCCAAGATCGTGGGACTAGCGCCGGGGAGCTGTTTTTT. This codes for CASSQDRGTSAGELFF.

This clone has just a few counts. Germline is not matched at one junction end, which may reflect a read error. This chain links TRBV7-9 with TRBJ2-1, with TRBD1 matching 10 bases. This CDR3 has 16 amino acids. Germline CDR1 and CDR2: SEHNR and FQNEAQ (reference sequence). The CDR3 nucleotides are TGCGCCAGCAGCCGAACCCCGGGACAGGGGTTTAATGAGCAGTTCTTC. It translates to CASSRTPGQGFNEQFF.

This clone has just a few counts. The J gene is TRBJ2-1, the V gene TRBV7-6; perhaps TRBD2 as D (6 bases). Trimming removed 1 base at V and 4 bases at J, with 11 bases between. The CDR3 has 15 residues. The germline gives CDR1 SGHVS, CDR2 FNYEAQ. The CDR3 DNA follows: TGTGCCAGCAGCTTAGTGGCTAGCGAGTACAATGAGCAGTTCTTC. Protein: CASSLVASEYNEQFF.

This clone came up a few times. At the DNA level, this CDR3 is encoded by other sequences in the same sample as well. The CDR3 protein is CASSPPSGNTIYF. The CDR3 nucleotides are TGTGCCAGCTCACCACCCAGCGGAAACACCATATATTTT. V gene TRBV18 combines with J gene TRBJ1-3, with D unclear. Germline loops: CDR1 KGHSH, CDR2 LQKENI. The germline V and J ends were trimmed by 0 bases and 4 bases, with 4 bases remaining between them. The CDR3 runs 13 residues. Full variable domain (rest looked up from reference TRBV18 and TRBJ1-3): NAGVMQNPRHLVRRRGQEARLRCSPMKGHSHVYWYRQLPEEGLKFMVYLQKENIIDESGMPKERFSAEFPKEGPSILRIQQVVRGDSAAYFCASSPPSGNTIYFGEGSWLTVV.

This clone turned up a few times. The gene calls are TRBV23-1 and TRBJ2-5; the D is unclear. TRBV23-1 is noted as an ORF with a role that remains uncertain. Trimming took 5 bases from V and 4 from J, leaving 20 bases between them. The CDR3 runs 16 residues. The CDR3 protein is CASSSVDGGESETQYF. The DNA for the CDR3 is TGCGCCAGCAGTTCTGTCGACGGCGGAGAATCAGAGACCCAGTACTTC.

This chain uses TRBV7-8 with TRBJ2-3; D is perhaps TRBD1 (5 bases). The CDR3 contains 14 residues. V lost 1 base and J lost 5, with 10 bases in between. Germline V CDR1 and CDR2: SGHVS, FQNEAQ. The CDR3 sequence: CASSLGSGKDTQYF. CDR3 DNA sequence: TGTGCCAGCAGCTTAGGGTCAGGGAAAGATACGCAGTATTTT.

The CDR3 reads CASTQGRTGAREKLFF. The CDR3 nucleotides read TGTGCCAGCACCCAAGGCCGGACAGGAGCTAGGGAAAAACTGTTTTTT. This chain joins TRBV7-9 and TRBJ1-4, with 7 bases matching TRBD1. The CDR3 has 16 amino acids. CDR1 is SEHNR and CDR2 is FQNEAQ in the germline V gene (reference sequence). The junction had 16 bases not matched to a gene; V was cut back by 7 bases and J by 8 bases.

This clone occurred a few times. The chain links TRBV6-1 to TRBJ2-7; D may be TRBD2 (6 bases). This CDR3 is 15 amino acids long. Germline assignment: CDR1 MNHNS and CDR2 SASEGT. V was cut by 6 bases and J by 6 bases, with 21 bases left in between. CDR3 sequence (DNA): TGTGCCAGCAGGGGAACCCTCGGGGGAATTCGCGAGCAGTACTTC. Residues: CASRGTLGGIREQYF.

The rearrangement joins TRBV30 to TRBJ2-1, with 7 bases lining up with TRBD1. The V gene's germline CDR1 is GTSNPN and CDR2 SVGIG (reference sequence). The CDR3 length is 13 residues. The trim removed 5 bases at V and 9 bases at J, leaving 10 bases unmatched. The CDR3 region is CAWDRARVGEQFF. The CDR3 region has the DNA TGTGCCTGGGACAGGGCGCGTGTAGGTGAGCAGTTCTTC.

Remarks on this clone: The sample contains more than one DNA sequence encoding this CDR3. The chain carries TRBV7-2 and TRBJ2-5; D call uncertain. The CDR3 totals 13 residues. The germline gives CDR1 SGHTA, CDR2 FQGNSA. V lost 4 bases and J lost 0, with 6 bases in between. CDR3 nucleotides: TGTGCCAGCAGCTCGAGGAACCAAGAGACCCAGTACTTC. It yields the protein CASSSRNQETQYF. The whole variable domain, filled in from reference TRBV7-2 and TRBJ2-5, reads GAGVSQSPSNKVTEKGKDVELRCDPISGHTALYWYRQSLGQGLEFLIYFQGNSAPDKSGLPSDRFSAERTGGSVSTLTIQRTQQEDSAVYLCASSSRNQETQYFGPGTRLLVL.